This T cell receptor beta chain was obtained from a study of molecular identifiers for immune sequencing clone quantification. In TCRdb, the PCR reads were re-called with MiXCR into one record per CDR3 protein. The sample consists of fewer than 45,000 distinct CDR3 sequences, 24% of them appearing once. This clonotype was seen a few times. V was cut by 4 bases and J by 4 bases, with 27 bases left in between. The CDR3 is 18 amino acids. The germline V gene encodes CDR1 SQVTM and CDR2 ANQGSEA. The chain links TRBV29-1 to TRBJ2-3; a possible D gene is TRBD2 (5 bases). The receptor was derived from a human donor in good health. Some libraries in this study had Jurkat cell RNA spiked in. The specimen sequenced was naive CD8+ T cells from blood, with Jurkat cell RNA spiked in. Noted subset: FACS-sorted CD8+CD4-CCR7+CD45RA+ naive T cells. CDR3 DNA: TGCAGCGTTGTTGCAGTGGGTGAGGATAGGAGGTGGGCAGATACGCAGTATTTT. Its protein product is CSVVAVGEDRRWADTQYF.